These 15 T cell receptor beta chains came from one sample sequenced in a study of T cells in Graves' hyperthyroidism and ophthalmopathy (dated by TCRdb to between 2018 and 2020). Receptors were amplified or captured by multiplex PCR. Instrument used: Illumina HiSeq 2000. The TCR beta CDR3 regions were amplified from RNA transcripts. The first round of RT-PCR for the TCR CDR3 was performed with the HTBI primer set and the Qiagen OneStep RT-PCR kit. Starting from the raw public reads, TCRdb applied fastp trimming at Q25, assembled clones with MiXCR and retained in-frame beta chains. Each entry is one CDR3 protein sequence, shown with its most common DNA and genes. The sample table lists roughly 740,000 distinct CDR3 sequences, about 16% of them with a count of one. The top ten constitute around 7.7% of the sample. The specimen sequenced was blood. The source is a man aged 18-30 years with Graves' hyperthyroidism.

Many counts were recorded for this clonotype. The chain carries TRBV12-5 and TRBJ1-1, with D unclear. CDR3 size: 14 residues. Trimming shortened V by 5 bases and J by 2 bases, and 12 bases separated the two germline ends. CDR1 and CDR2 from the germline V gene are LGHNT and FRNRAP. The CDR3, as DNA: TGTGCTAGTGGTCTCCGTCCGGGAAACACTGAAGCTTTCTTT. Residues: CASGLRPGNTEAFF. Together with reference TRBV12-5 and TRBJ1-1, the CDR3 gives the full variable domain: DARVTQTPRHKVTEMGQEVTMRCQPILGHNTVFWYRQTMMQGLELLAYFRNRAPLDDSGMPKDRFSAEMPDATLATLKIQPSEPRDSAVYFCASGLRPGNTEAFFGQGTRLTVV.

This clonotype occurred a few times. This chain uses TRBV20-1 with TRBJ2-1; 10 positions agree with TRBD1. The J segment lost 0 bases and the V segment lost 2 bases, leaving 7 bases of the junction unmatched. From germline, CDR1 is DFQATT and CDR2 SNEGSKA (reference sequence). This CDR3 comprises 17 residues. The CDR3 protein is CSARKFGTGDSYNEQFF. CDR3 nucleotides: TGCAGTGCTAGAAAGTTTGGGACAGGGGACTCCTACAATGAGCAGTTCTTC.

The gene calls are TRBV20-1 and TRBJ2-5; D may be TRBD1 (5 bases). Germline V gene lookup returns CDR1 DFQATT and CDR2 SNEGSKA (reference sequence). CDR3 length: 13 residues. Deletions cut 5 bases from V and 2 bases from J, with 12 bases between. CDR3 region: CSARGQSQETQYF. In DNA form, the CDR3 reads TGCAGTGCTCGAGGACAATCACAAGAGACCCAGTACTTC.

This clonotype was seen repeatedly, ten times or more. This chain links TRBV12-5 with TRBJ2-7, with 9 positions matching TRBD1. The germline V gene has CDR1 LGHNT and CDR2 FRNRAP. CDR3 length: 15 amino acids. The V and J ends lost 4 bases and 4 bases, in that order; junction bases with no gene match: 8. DNA of the CDR3: TGTGCTAGTGGTTCGCCGGGACAGGGCCTTTACGAGCAGTACTTC. Translating gives CASGSPGQGLYEQYF.

This clonotype was picked up many times. DNA for the CDR3: TGTGCCAGCAGCTTACTGTCGGAGCAGTACTTC. This sequence encodes CASSLLSEQYF. J is TRBJ2-7 and V is TRBV7-2; no definite D call. The V gene lost 2 bases and the J gene lost 7 bases, with 6 bases spanning the gap. Germline loops: CDR1 SGHTA, CDR2 FQGNSA. The CDR3 extends over 11 amino acids.

This clonotype was recorded many times. The V gene is TRBV30, the J gene TRBJ2-5; 7 bases are a match to TRBD2. V lost 5 bases and J lost 5; bases outside the gene matches: 5. Germline loops: CDR1 GTSNPN, CDR2 SVGIG (reference sequence). The CDR3 spans 12 residues. The CDR3 DNA sequence: TGTGCCTGGGGGAGGGGAGGGGAGACCCAGTACTTC. Its translation: CAWGRGGETQYF.

This clonotype turned up a few times. The chain combines TRBV20-1 with TRBJ1-1; possible D gene TRBD1, 6 bases. Trimming pared 6 bases from V and 1 base from J, leaving 15 bases between. The CDR3 contains 14 residues. Germline CDR1 reads DFQATT; CDR2 reads SNEGSKA (reference sequence). The DNA for the CDR3 is TGCAGTGCGCGAAGAGGGGGGAGGAACACTGAAGCTTTCTTT. It specifies CSARRGGRNTEAFF.

The table lists this clonotype with a few counts. The chain uses TRBV28 and TRBJ2-1; TRBD1 agrees at 7 bases. This CDR3 contains 15 residues. V was pared by 5 bases and J by 1 base, with 5 bases of the junction left unmatched. Germline CDR1 and CDR2: MDHEN and SYDVKM. CDR3 bases: TGTGCCAGCAGTCCTACAGGGGTATCCTACAATGAGCAGTTCTTC. Protein sequence: CASSPTGVSYNEQFF.

This clonotype was observed many times. The V gene is TRBV7-9, the J gene TRBJ1-1, with a tentative D call TRBD1 (6 bases). V shed 3 bases and J shed 8 bases, with 10 bases lying between them. The CDR3 has 12 residues. CDR1 SEHNR and CDR2 FQNEAQ come from the germline V gene (reference sequence). CDR3 DNA: TGTGCCAGCAGCTTGGGGGCAGACGAAGCTTTCTTT. This codes for CASSLGADEAFF.

This clonotype was seen repeatedly, ten times or more. This chain connects TRBV29-1 to TRBJ2-7, with D perhaps TRBD1 (5 bases). Germline V gene data show CDR1 as SQVTM and CDR2 as ANQGSEA. V lost 6 bases and J 1 base, leaving 7 bases between the germline ends. CDR3 length: 11 residues. Here the CDR3 reads CSVKGSYEQYF. The CDR3 region has the DNA TGCAGCGTCAAGGGGTCCTACGAGCAGTACTTC.

This clonotype occurred a few times. The chain uses TRBV6-1 and TRBJ2-7; the D call may be TRBD1 or TRBD2 (5 bases each). V was clipped by 4 bases and J by 3 bases, with 13 bases between them. There are 14 residues in the CDR3. CDR1 is MNHNS, CDR2 SASEGT, per germline. The CDR3 bases are TGTGCCAGCAGTGGGGGCGGGCCCCTCTACGAGCAGTACTTC. Protein: CASSGGGPLYEQYF.

In this sample, this clonotype turned up many times. The rearrangement links TRBV29-1 to TRBJ2-3; maybe TRBD1 (6 bases). The length of the CDR3 is 14 residues. V was trimmed by 4 bases and J by 2 bases, leaving 13 bases between them. Germline V gives CDR1 SQVTM, CDR2 ANQGSEA. CDR3 sequence reads: CSVVGTLTTDTQYF. CDR3 nucleotide sequence: TGCAGCGTTGTGGGGACACTAACCACAGATACGCAGTATTTT.

In this sample, this clonotype turned up many times. The gene calls are TRBV28 and TRBJ1-1; D unclear. V lost 2 bases and J 0 bases, leaving 7 bases between the germline ends. This CDR3 is 14 amino acids long. Germline values: CDR1 MDHEN, CDR2 SYDVKM. Here the CDR3 reads CASSLARMNTEAFF. CDR3 sequence (DNA): TGTGCCAGCAGTTTAGCCAGGATGAACACTGAAGCTTTCTTT.

Ten or more counts support this clonotype. This chain uses TRBV12-3 or TRBV12-4 with TRBJ2-7; unclear D gene. Trimming cost V 4 bases and J 3 bases, with 10 bases left between them. The CDR3 length is 13 residues. The chain's CDR3 is CASSSPQDYEQYF. The DNA of the CDR3 is TGTGCCAGCAGTTCGCCGCAGGACTACGAGCAGTACTTC.

This clonotype was seen ten or more times. The CDR3 DNA is TGCAGTGCTAGCAGACAGGGAATAAACTATGGCTACACCTTC. Encoded protein: CSASRQGINYGYTF. J is TRBJ1-2 and V is TRBV20-1, with TRBD1 identical over 7 bases. CDR1 is DFQATT, CDR2 SNEGSKA, per germline (reference sequence). The CDR3 has 14 amino acids. V was clipped by 3 bases and J by 2 bases; unmatched bases: 6.